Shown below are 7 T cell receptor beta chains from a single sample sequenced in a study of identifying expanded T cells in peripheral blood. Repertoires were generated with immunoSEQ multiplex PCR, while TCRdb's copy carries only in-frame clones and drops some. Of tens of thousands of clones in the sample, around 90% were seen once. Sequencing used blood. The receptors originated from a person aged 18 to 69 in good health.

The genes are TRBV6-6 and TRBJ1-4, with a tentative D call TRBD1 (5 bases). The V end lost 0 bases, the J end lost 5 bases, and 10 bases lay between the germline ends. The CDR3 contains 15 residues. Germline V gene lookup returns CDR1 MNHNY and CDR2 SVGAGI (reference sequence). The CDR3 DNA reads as TGTGCCAGCAGTTACTCGAGACAGTCCAATGAAAAACTGTTTTTT. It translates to CASSYSRQSNEKLFF.

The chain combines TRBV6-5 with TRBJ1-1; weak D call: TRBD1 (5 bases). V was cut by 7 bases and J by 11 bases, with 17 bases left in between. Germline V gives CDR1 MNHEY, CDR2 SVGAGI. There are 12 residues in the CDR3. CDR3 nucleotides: TGTGCCAGCACCCCACTAATGGGGACGGCTTTCTTT. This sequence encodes CASTPLMGTAFF.

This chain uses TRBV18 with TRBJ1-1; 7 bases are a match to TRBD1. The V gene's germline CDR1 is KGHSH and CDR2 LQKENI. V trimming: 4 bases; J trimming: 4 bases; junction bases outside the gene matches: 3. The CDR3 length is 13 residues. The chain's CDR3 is CASSQTGATEAFF. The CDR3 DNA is TGTGCCAGCTCACAAACAGGGGCCACTGAAGCTTTCTTT.

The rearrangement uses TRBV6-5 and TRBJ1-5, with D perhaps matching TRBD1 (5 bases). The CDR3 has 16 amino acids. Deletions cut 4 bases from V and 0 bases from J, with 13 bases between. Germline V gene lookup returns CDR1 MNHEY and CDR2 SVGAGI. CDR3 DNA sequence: TGTGCCAGCAGTTTCAACGGGGCCCGTAGCAATCAGCCCCAGCATTTT. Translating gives CASSFNGARSNQPQHF.

The CDR3 DNA reads as TGCGCCAGCAGCTTGGACAGTCCGAACACCGGGGAGCTGTTTTTT. Translated, it gives CASSLDSPNTGELFF. The chain recombines TRBV5-1 with TRBJ2-2; no clear D gene. V was trimmed by 0 bases and J by 0 bases, leaving 6 bases between them. The germline V gene encodes CDR1 SGHRS and CDR2 YFSETQ. This CDR3 is 15 amino acids long.

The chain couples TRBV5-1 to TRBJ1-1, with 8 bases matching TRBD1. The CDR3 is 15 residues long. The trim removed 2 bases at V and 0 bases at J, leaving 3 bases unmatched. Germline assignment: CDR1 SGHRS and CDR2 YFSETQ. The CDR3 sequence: CASSFGQGMNTEAFF. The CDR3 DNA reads TGCGCCAGCAGCTTCGGACAGGGCATGAACACTGAAGCTTTCTTT.

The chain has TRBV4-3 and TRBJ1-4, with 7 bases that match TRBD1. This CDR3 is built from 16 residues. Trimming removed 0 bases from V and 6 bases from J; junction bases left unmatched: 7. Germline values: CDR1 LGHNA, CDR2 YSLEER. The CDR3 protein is CASSQDRRQGDEKLFF. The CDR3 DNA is TGCGCCAGCAGCCAAGATCGGCGGCAGGGGGATGAAAAACTGTTTTTT.